Detailed here is one T cell receptor (beta chain). The record originates from a study of blood T cell repertoires in COVID-19. Original methodology: Amplifying reference gene primers gave estimates of nucleated cell counts. Sequencing used immunoSEQ multiplex PCR; TCRdb keeps in-frame clones, though not all of them. V and J calls and clone size are those listed in that table; D and trimming were worked out from the DNA. Of roughly 250,000 clones listed, roughly 86% are singletons. Which cohort a participant joined came from the clinical history participants gave. Sequencing used PBMCs or T cells enriched from blood (not recorded which). This TCR was sampled from a middle-aged woman with acute COVID-19.

The chain's CDR3 is CATTGTPYNEQFF. Here the CDR3 DNA reads TGTGCCACAACCGGGACTCCTTACAATGAGCAGTTCTTC. V is TRBV24-1 and J is TRBJ2-1; perhaps TRBD2 as D (6 bases). Trimming pared 10 bases from V and 4 bases from J, leaving 13 bases between. The length of the CDR3 is 13 residues. Germline assignment: CDR1 KGHDR and CDR2 SFDVKD.